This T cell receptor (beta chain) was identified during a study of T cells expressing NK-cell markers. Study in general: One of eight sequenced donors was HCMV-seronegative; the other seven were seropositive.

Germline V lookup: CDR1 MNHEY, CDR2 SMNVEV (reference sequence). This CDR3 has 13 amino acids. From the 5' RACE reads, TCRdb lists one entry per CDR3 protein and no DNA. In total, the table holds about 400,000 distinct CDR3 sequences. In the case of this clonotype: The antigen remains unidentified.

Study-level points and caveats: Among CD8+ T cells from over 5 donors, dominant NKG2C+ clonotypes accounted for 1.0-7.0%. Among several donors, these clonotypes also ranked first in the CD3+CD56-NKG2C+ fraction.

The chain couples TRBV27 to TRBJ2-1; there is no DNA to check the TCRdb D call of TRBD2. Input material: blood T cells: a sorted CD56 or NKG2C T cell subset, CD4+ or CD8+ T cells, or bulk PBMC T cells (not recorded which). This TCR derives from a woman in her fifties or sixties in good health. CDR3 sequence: CASGPMAGREQFF.